This T cell receptor (beta chain) was captured in a study of T cell responses to AZD1222 COVID-19 vaccine. Study findings and constraints: Clonal diversity was possibly underestimated, and the donors were mostly white British, with more females. Recipients of two AZD1222 doses showed rising Spike-specific TCR breadth and depth. Among those given AZD1222, only six were seropositive at baseline.

Sequenced by immunoSEQ multiplex PCR; TCRdb stores in-frame clones only, minus some. The sample holds about 100,000 clones, approximately 89% seen once. As concerns this clone: Its antigen is undetermined.

There are 15 residues in the CDR3. V shed 0 bases and J 8 bases; nucleotides not matched to a gene: 7. Germline CDR1 LGHDT, CDR2 YNNKEL (reference sequence). Source: peripheral blood, taken on day 0 of MenACWY control vaccination. The chain is built from TRBV3-1 (or the pseudogene TRBV3-2) and TRBJ1-2, with 9 bases identical to TRBD1. The receptor comes from an adult in good health. The CDR3 protein is CASSQEWDRVGGYTF. In nucleotides, the CDR3 is TGTGCCAGCAGCCAAGAATGGGACAGGGTTGGCGGCTACACCTTC.